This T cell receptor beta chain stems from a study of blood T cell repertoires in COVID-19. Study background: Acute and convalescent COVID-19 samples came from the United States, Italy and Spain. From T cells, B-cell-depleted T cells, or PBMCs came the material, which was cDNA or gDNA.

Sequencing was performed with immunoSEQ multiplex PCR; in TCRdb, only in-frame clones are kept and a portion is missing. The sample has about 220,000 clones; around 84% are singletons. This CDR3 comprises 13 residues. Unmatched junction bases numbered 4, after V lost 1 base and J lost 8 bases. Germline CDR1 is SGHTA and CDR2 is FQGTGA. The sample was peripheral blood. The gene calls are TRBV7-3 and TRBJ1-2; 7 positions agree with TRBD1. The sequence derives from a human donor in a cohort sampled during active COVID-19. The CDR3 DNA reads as TGTGCCAGCAGCTTAAACCAGGGGGACGGCTACACCTTC. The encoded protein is CASSLNQGDGYTF.